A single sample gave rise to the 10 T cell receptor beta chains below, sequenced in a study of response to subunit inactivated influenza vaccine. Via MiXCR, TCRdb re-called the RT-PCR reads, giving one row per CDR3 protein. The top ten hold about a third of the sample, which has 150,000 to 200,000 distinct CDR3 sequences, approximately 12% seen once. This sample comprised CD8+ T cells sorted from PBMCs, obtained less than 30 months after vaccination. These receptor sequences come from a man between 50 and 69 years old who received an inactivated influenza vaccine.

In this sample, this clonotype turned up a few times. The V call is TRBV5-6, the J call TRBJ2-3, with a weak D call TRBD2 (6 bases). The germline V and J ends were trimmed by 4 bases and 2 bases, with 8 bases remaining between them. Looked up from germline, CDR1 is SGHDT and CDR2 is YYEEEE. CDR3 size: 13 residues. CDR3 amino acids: CASSADYTDTQYF. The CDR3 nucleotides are TGTGCCAGCAGCGCGGACTACACAGATACGCAGTATTTT.

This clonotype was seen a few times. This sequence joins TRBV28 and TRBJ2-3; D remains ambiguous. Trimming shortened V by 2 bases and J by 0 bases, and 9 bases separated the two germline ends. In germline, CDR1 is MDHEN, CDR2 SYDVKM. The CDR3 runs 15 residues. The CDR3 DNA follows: TGTGCCAGCAGTTTACTCCCGGAAAGCACAGATACGCAGTATTTT. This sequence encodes CASSLLPESTDTQYF.

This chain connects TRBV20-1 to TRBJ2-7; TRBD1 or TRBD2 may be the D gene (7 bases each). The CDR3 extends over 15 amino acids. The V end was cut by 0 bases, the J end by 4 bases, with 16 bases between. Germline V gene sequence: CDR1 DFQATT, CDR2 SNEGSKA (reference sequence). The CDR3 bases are TGCAGTGCTAGAGATTCGCCGGGGGGACAGTACGAGCAGTACTTC. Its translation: CSARDSPGGQYEQYF.

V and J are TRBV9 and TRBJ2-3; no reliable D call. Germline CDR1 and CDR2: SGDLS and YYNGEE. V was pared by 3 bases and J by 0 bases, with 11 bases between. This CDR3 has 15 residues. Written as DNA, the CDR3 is TGTGCCAGCAGCGCCCGGCCCTCTAGCACAGATACGCAGTATTTT. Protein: CASSARPSSTDTQYF.

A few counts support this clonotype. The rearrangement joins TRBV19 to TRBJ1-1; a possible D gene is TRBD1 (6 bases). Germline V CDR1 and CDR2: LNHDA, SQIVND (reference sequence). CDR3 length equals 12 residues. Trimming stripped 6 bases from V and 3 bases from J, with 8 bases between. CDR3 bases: TGTGCCAGTAGGGACAGTCACACTGAAGCTTTCTTT. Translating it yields CASRDSHTEAFF. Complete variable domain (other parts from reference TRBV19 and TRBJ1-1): DGGITQSPKYLFRKEGQNVTLSCEQNLNHDAMYWYRQDPGQGLRLIYYSQIVNDFQKGDIAEGYSVSREKKESFPLTVTSAQKNPTAFYLCASRDSHTEAFFGQGTRLTVV.

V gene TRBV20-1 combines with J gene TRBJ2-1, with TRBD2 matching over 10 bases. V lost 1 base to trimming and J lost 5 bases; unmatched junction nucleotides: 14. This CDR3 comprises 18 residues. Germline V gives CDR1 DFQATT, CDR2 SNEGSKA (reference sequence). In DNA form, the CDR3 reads TGCAGTGCTAGAGGGGGGCGTTTCGGACTAGCGGAGGACAATGAGCAGTTCTTC. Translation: CSARGGRFGLAEDNEQFF.

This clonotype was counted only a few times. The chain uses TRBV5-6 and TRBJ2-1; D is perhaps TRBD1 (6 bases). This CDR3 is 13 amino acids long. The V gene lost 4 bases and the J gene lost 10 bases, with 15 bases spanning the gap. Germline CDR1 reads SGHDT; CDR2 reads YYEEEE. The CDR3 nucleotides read TGTGCCAGCAGCCCAGTGGACAGAATCGAGCAGTTCTTC. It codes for CASSPVDRIEQFF.

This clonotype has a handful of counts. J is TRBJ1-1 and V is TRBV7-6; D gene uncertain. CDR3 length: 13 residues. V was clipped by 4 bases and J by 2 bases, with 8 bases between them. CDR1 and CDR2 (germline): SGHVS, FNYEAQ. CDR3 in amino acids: CASSYDGNTEAFF. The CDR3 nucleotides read TGTGCCAGCAGCTATGACGGTAACACTGAAGCTTTCTTT.

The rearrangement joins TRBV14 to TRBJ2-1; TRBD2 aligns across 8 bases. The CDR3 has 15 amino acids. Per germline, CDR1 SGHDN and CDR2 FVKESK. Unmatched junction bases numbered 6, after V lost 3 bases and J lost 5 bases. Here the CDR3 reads CASSHSHGGDNEQFF. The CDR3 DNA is TGTGCCAGCAGCCATAGTCACGGGGGGGACAATGAGCAGTTCTTC. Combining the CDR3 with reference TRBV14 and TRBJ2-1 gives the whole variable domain EAGVTQFPSHSVIEKGQTVTLRCDPISGHDNLYWYRRVMGKEIKFLLHFVKESKQDESGMPNNRFLAERTGGTYSTLKVQPAELEDSGVYFCASSHSHGGDNEQFFGPGTRLTVL.

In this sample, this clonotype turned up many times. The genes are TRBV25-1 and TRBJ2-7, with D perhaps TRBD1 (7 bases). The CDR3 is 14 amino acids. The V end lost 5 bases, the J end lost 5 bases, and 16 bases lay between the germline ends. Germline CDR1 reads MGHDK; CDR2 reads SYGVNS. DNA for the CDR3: TGTGCCAGCAGTACTCAGGGGGGAATCGACGAGCAGTACTTC. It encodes CASSTQGGIDEQYF.